This is a list of T cell receptor beta chains from one sample in a study of T cells after yellow fever vaccination. MiXCR was run by TCRdb on the 5' RACE reads, yielding one entry per CDR3 protein. The sample shows about 50,000 distinct CDR3 sequences, roughly 7.3% of them seen only once. This specimen was CD8+ T cells sorted from PBMCs, taken around 15 days after the first yellow fever vaccination. Source of these receptors: a man in his late teens or twenties who received the YFV17D yellow fever vaccine. CDR3s include the opening cysteine and the closing phenylalanine or tryptophan. The D gene is left open where the match is weak. Clone size appears in some rows only: once, few, many, or a class for an expanded clone.

j_call: TRBJ2-5; v_call: TRBV27; clone_size: many; d_call: TRBD1; cdr3_nt: TGTGCCAGCAGTTTAATAACAGGGGCGGAGGAGACCCAGTACTTC; cdr3_aa: CASSLITGAEETQYF
j_call: TRBJ1-2; v_call: TRBV4-2; clone_size: few; d_call: NA; cdr3_nt: TGTGCCAGCAGCCAAGCGACGGGAGGGGGGTATGGCTACACCTTC; cdr3_aa: CASSQATGGGYGYTF
j_call: TRBJ2-1; v_call: TRBV6-1; clone_size: many; d_call: TRBD2; cdr3_nt: TGTGCCAGCACCCCCGTGGGGACTAGCGTGTACAATGAGCAGTTCTTC; cdr3_aa: CASTPVGTSVYNEQFF
j_call: TRBJ1-6; v_call: TRBV15; clone_size: many; d_call: NA; cdr3_nt: TGTGCCACCAGCGCCCCTGCCCCTTCACCCCTCCACTTT; cdr3_aa: CATSAPAPSPLHF
j_call: TRBJ2-5; v_call: TRBV7-9; clone_size: many; d_call: NA; cdr3_nt: TGTGCCAGCAGCCGAGGGATCCAAGAGACCCAGTACTTC; cdr3_aa: CASSRGIQETQYF
j_call: TRBJ2-4; v_call: TRBV12-5; clone_size: many; d_call: NA; cdr3_nt: TGTGCTAGTGGTTCCCCTACCCTAGCCAAAAACATTCAGTACTTC; cdr3_aa: CASGSPTLAKNIQYF
j_call: TRBJ1-5; v_call: TRBV6-2/TRBV6-3; clone_size: many; d_call: NA; cdr3_nt: TGTGCCAGTGATACGGTTTCGGGCGATCCCCAGCATTTT; cdr3_aa: CASDTVSGDPQHF
j_call: TRBJ2-3; v_call: TRBV19; clone_size: many; d_call: TRBD2; cdr3_nt: TGTGCCAGTAGGCCGGGACTAGCGGGCCAAACAGATACGCAGTATTTT; cdr3_aa: CASRPGLAGQTDTQYF
j_call: TRBJ2-3; v_call: TRBV5-4; clone_size: NA; d_call: TRBD2; cdr3_nt: TGTGCCAGCAGCTTCGATGCGGGGGGGCATGCAGATACGCAGTATTTT; cdr3_aa: CASSFDAGGHADTQYF
j_call: TRBJ2-1; v_call: TRBV9; clone_size: many; d_call: TRBD2; cdr3_nt: TGTGCCAGCAGCATGGGGAGGGGTGATGAGCAGTTCTTC; cdr3_aa: CASSMGRGDEQFF
j_call: TRBJ2-2; v_call: TRBV4-2; clone_size: many; d_call: TRBD2; cdr3_nt: TGTGCCAGCAGCCAAGATTCGGCGGGGGCGAACACCGGGGAGCTGTTTTTT; cdr3_aa: CASSQDSAGANTGELFF
j_call: TRBJ2-4; v_call: TRBV12-3/TRBV12-4; clone_size: many; d_call: NA; cdr3_nt: TGTGCCAGCAGTTTTCGGGACATTCAGTACTTC; cdr3_aa: CASSFRDIQYF
j_call: TRBJ1-1; v_call: TRBV5-1; clone_size: many; d_call: NA; cdr3_nt: TGCGCCAGCAGCTTGGAGGGTTGGGACATGAACACTGAAGCTTTCTTT; cdr3_aa: CASSLEGWDMNTEAFF
j_call: TRBJ2-1; v_call: TRBV11-1; clone_size: many; d_call: TRBD2; cdr3_nt: TGTGCCAGCAGCTCCAGCGGGGGGGCCTGGAATGAGCAGTTCTTC; cdr3_aa: CASSSSGGAWNEQFF
j_call: TRBJ2-3; v_call: TRBV6-5; clone_size: many; d_call: NA; cdr3_nt: TGTGCCAGCAGTTACTCGCATGGGACAGATACGCAGTATTTT; cdr3_aa: CASSYSHGTDTQYF
j_call: TRBJ2-7; v_call: TRBV5-1; clone_size: many; d_call: NA; cdr3_nt: TGCGCCAGCAGCTTCCTTAGCCACTACGAGCAGTACTTC; cdr3_aa: CASSFLSHYEQYF
j_call: TRBJ2-1; v_call: TRBV15; clone_size: many; d_call: TRBD1; cdr3_nt: TGTGCCACCAGCAGAGAGGACAGGGGGTATGAGCAGTTCTTC; cdr3_aa: CATSREDRGYEQFF
j_call: TRBJ2-7; v_call: TRBV6-5; clone_size: many; d_call: NA; cdr3_nt: TGTGCCAGCAGTTACTCGACCGGACGGCTGAGGGAGCAGTACTTC; cdr3_aa: CASSYSTGRLREQYF
j_call: TRBJ2-5; v_call: TRBV4-1; clone_size: medium-sized; d_call: NA; cdr3_nt: TGCGCCAGCAGCCAAGGCGCCGGGATCACACAAGAGACCCAGTACTTC; cdr3_aa: CASSQGAGITQETQYF
j_call: TRBJ2-5; v_call: TRBV29-1; clone_size: NA; d_call: NA; cdr3_nt: TGCAGCGTTGAAGATCTGTTACAAGAGACCCAGTACTTC; cdr3_aa: CSVEDLLQETQYF
j_call: TRBJ1-6; v_call: TRBV5-5; clone_size: many; d_call: NA; cdr3_nt: TGTGCCAGCAGCGGGCTGGGGGGGCAGACTAATTCACCCCTCCACTTT; cdr3_aa: CASSGLGGQTNSPLHF
j_call: TRBJ2-5; v_call: TRBV5-1; clone_size: many; d_call: NA; cdr3_nt: TGCGCCAGCAGCTTATATGACAGGTCGCAAGAGACCCAGTACTTC; cdr3_aa: CASSLYDRSQETQYF
j_call: TRBJ2-3; v_call: TRBV6-2/TRBV6-3; clone_size: many; d_call: TRBD1; cdr3_nt: TGTGCCAGCAGTTACACAGGGGGCCCAGATACGCAGTATTTT; cdr3_aa: CASSYTGGPDTQYF
j_call: TRBJ1-2; v_call: TRBV7-9; clone_size: many; d_call: TRBD1; cdr3_nt: TGTGCCAGCAGCCCCCGGGACAGCTATGGCTACACCTTC; cdr3_aa: CASSPRDSYGYTF
j_call: TRBJ1-3; v_call: TRBV20-1; clone_size: NA; d_call: NA; cdr3_nt: TGCAGTGCTAGAGTTTGGGACGAGAGCTCTGGAAACACCATATATTTT; cdr3_aa: CSARVWDESSGNTIYF
j_call: TRBJ2-1; v_call: TRBV6-5; clone_size: many; d_call: TRBD2; cdr3_nt: TGTGCCAGCAGTTACCTGGGCGGGGGGGCTCATGAGCAGTTCTTC; cdr3_aa: CASSYLGGGAHEQFF
j_call: TRBJ1-1; v_call: TRBV6-5; clone_size: many; d_call: NA; cdr3_nt: TGTGCCAGCAGTTACTCTCGGGTGAACACTGAAGCTTTCTTT; cdr3_aa: CASSYSRVNTEAFF
j_call: TRBJ2-7; v_call: TRBV5-1; clone_size: many; d_call: NA; cdr3_nt: TGCGCCAGCAGCTCGCCGACAGAATCCTACGAGCAGTACTTC; cdr3_aa: CASSSPTESYEQYF
j_call: TRBJ2-5; v_call: TRBV4-3; clone_size: few; d_call: TRBD2; cdr3_nt: TGCGCCAGCAGCCAAGTGGGCGGGGGGGCCAAAGAGACCCAGTACTTC; cdr3_aa: CASSQVGGGAKETQYF
j_call: TRBJ2-5; v_call: TRBV12-3/TRBV12-4; clone_size: many; d_call: TRBD2; cdr3_nt: TGTGCCAGCACCCCGGGCGGGGGAGAGACCCAGTACTTC; cdr3_aa: CASTPGGGETQYF
j_call: TRBJ2-1; v_call: TRBV5-1; clone_size: few; d_call: TRBD2; cdr3_nt: TGCGCCAGCAGCTCGCCTGGCGGGGGGGCGAACAATGAGCAGTTCTTC; cdr3_aa: CASSSPGGGANNEQFF
j_call: TRBJ2-3; v_call: TRBV4-3; clone_size: many; d_call: NA; cdr3_nt: TGCGCCAGCAGCCAAGATTGGTCGACAGGCAGCACAGATACGCAGTATTTT; cdr3_aa: CASSQDWSTGSTDTQYF
j_call: TRBJ2-1; v_call: TRBV7-9; clone_size: many; d_call: TRBD2; cdr3_nt: TGTGCCAGCACGTTAGCGGGGGGGCCTTCCGAGCAGTTCTTC; cdr3_aa: CASTLAGGPSEQFF
j_call: TRBJ2-2; v_call: TRBV12-3/TRBV12-4; clone_size: many; d_call: TRBD2; cdr3_nt: TGTGCCAGCAGTGTTCTAGCGGGGGGCACCGGGGAGCTGTTTTTT; cdr3_aa: CASSVLAGGTGELFF
j_call: TRBJ1-2; v_call: TRBV12-3/TRBV12-4; clone_size: many; d_call: TRBD1; cdr3_nt: TGTGCCAGCAGTTTCGGGACAGGGTCCGGCTACACCTTC; cdr3_aa: CASSFGTGSGYTF
j_call: TRBJ1-2; v_call: TRBV11-2; clone_size: many; d_call: NA; cdr3_nt: TGTGCCAGCAGCTCGACTCCGGGACCCTCGAACTATGGCTACACCTTC; cdr3_aa: CASSSTPGPSNYGYTF
j_call: TRBJ2-3; v_call: TRBV6-1; clone_size: many; d_call: NA; cdr3_nt: TGTGCCAGCAGTGACCGTTATAGCACAGATACGCAGTATTTT; cdr3_aa: CASSDRYSTDTQYF
j_call: TRBJ2-7; v_call: TRBV12-3/TRBV12-4; clone_size: many; d_call: TRBD2; cdr3_nt: TGTGCCAGCAGTTCAGGACTAGCCTACGAGCAGTACTTC; cdr3_aa: CASSSGLAYEQYF
j_call: TRBJ1-5; v_call: TRBV4-1; clone_size: many; d_call: NA; cdr3_nt: TGCGCCAGCAGCCAAAGGTTTGTCGGCAATCAGCCCCAGCATTTT; cdr3_aa: CASSQRFVGNQPQHF
j_call: TRBJ2-1; v_call: TRBV12-3/TRBV12-4; clone_size: many; d_call: TRBD2; cdr3_nt: TGTGCCAGCAGGCTCGGGGGGGCCTTCTACAATGAGCAGTTCTTC; cdr3_aa: CASRLGGAFYNEQFF
j_call: TRBJ1-1; v_call: TRBV5-1; clone_size: many; d_call: NA; cdr3_nt: TGCGCCAGCAGCTTGACCGGGGACACTGAAGCTTTCTTT; cdr3_aa: CASSLTGDTEAFF
j_call: TRBJ1-5; v_call: TRBV10-3; clone_size: many; d_call: TRBD1; cdr3_nt: TGTGCCATCAGCTCAGCCGACAGGGAAAATAGCAATCAGCCCCAGCATTTT; cdr3_aa: CAISSADRENSNQPQHF
j_call: TRBJ2-1; v_call: TRBV20-1; clone_size: many; d_call: TRBD2; cdr3_nt: TGCAGTGCAGTGGGGGGGGAGAAACAACCGAGCTCCTACAATGAGCAGTTCTTC; cdr3_aa: CSAVGGEKQPSSYNEQFF
j_call: TRBJ1-6; v_call: TRBV4-1; clone_size: many; d_call: NA; cdr3_nt: TGCGCCAGCAGCCAAGATGCAGGTTCACCCCTCCACTTT; cdr3_aa: CASSQDAGSPLHF
j_call: TRBJ2-5; v_call: TRBV7-9; clone_size: many; d_call: NA; cdr3_nt: TGTGCCAGCAGGTCGGAGGGGGCTTTAGAGACCCAGTACTTC; cdr3_aa: CASRSEGALETQYF
j_call: TRBJ1-6; v_call: TRBV14; clone_size: few; d_call: NA; cdr3_nt: TGTGCCAGCAGCCCCAGAATTGCAAATCAAAGAAGCTCCTATAATTCACCCCTCCACTTT; cdr3_aa: CASSPRIANQRSSYNSPLHF
j_call: TRBJ1-2; v_call: TRBV7-2; clone_size: many; d_call: NA; cdr3_nt: TGTGCCAGCAGCTTAGGGTATAATGGCTACACCTTC; cdr3_aa: CASSLGYNGYTF
j_call: TRBJ2-1; v_call: TRBV7-2; clone_size: many; d_call: TRBD2; cdr3_nt: TGTGCCAGCAGCTTAATTCCTAGCGGGGGGGCTAATGAGCAGTTCTTC; cdr3_aa: CASSLIPSGGANEQFF
j_call: TRBJ2-1; v_call: TRBV4-1; clone_size: NA; d_call: NA; cdr3_nt: TGCGCCAGCAGCCCCCTCCCACGACTGGGGAATCCAGGTGAGCAGTTCTTC; cdr3_aa: CASSPLPRLGNPGEQFF
j_call: TRBJ2-3; v_call: TRBV27; clone_size: many; d_call: NA; cdr3_nt: TGTGCCAGCAGTCCCAACCTCGGGAGCACAGATACGCAGTATTTT; cdr3_aa: CASSPNLGSTDTQYF
j_call: TRBJ1-2; v_call: TRBV11-2; clone_size: many; d_call: NA; cdr3_nt: TGTGCCAGCAGCCGAGATGTAAACTATGGCTACACCTTC; cdr3_aa: CASSRDVNYGYTF
j_call: TRBJ2-5; v_call: TRBV4-1; clone_size: many; d_call: NA; cdr3_nt: TGCGCCAGCAGCCAAGCGTTCCAGGACTTCCAAGAGACCCAGTACTTC; cdr3_aa: CASSQAFQDFQETQYF
j_call: TRBJ1-1; v_call: TRBV6-2/TRBV6-3; clone_size: many; d_call: TRBD1; cdr3_nt: TGTGCCAGCGGGGGGGACAGGACTGAAGCTTTCTTT; cdr3_aa: CASGGDRTEAFF
j_call: TRBJ2-3; v_call: TRBV11-2; clone_size: many; d_call: NA; cdr3_nt: TGTGCCAGCAGCTCCTTCCGGGACCCCCCGCCAGATACGCAGTATTTT; cdr3_aa: CASSSFRDPPPDTQYF
j_call: TRBJ2-1; v_call: TRBV28; clone_size: many; d_call: NA; cdr3_nt: TGTGCCAGCAGTTTACTATCCGGAGGGAGTCCCTCCTACAATGAGCAGTTCTTC; cdr3_aa: CASSLLSGGSPSYNEQFF